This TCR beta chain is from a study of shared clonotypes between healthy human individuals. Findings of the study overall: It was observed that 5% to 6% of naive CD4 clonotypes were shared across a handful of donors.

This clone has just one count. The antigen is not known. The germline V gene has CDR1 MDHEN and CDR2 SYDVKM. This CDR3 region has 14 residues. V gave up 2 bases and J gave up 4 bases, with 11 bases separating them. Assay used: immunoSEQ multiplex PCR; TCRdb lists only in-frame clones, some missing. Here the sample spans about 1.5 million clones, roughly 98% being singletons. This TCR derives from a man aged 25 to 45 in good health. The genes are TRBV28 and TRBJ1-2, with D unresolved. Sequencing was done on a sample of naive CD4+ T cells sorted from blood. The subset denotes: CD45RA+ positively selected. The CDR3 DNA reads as TGTGCCAGCAGTTTAGGTCAAGTTGCCTATGGCTACACCTTC. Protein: CASSLGQVAYGYTF.